This T cell receptor (beta chain) originates from a study of cytomegalovirus exposure and HLA in healthy donors. The CDR3 is made up of 14 amino acids. CDR1 is GTSNPN and CDR2 is SVGIG in the germline V gene (reference sequence). Points from the study as a whole: Trimming of TCR beta V- and J-genes showed a link, identified in a later analysis, to a missense DCLRE1C variant.

The PCR made use of 60 Vbeta and 13 Jbeta primers. Profiling relied on immunoSEQ multiplex PCR, and the TCRdb table lists in-frame clones only, not all of them. The sample includes fewer than 80,000 clones, 79% of them seen just once. For this clone: Its antigen is as yet unknown.

This sequence originates from a man aged 25-45 years in good health and CMV-seronegative. The rearrangement uses TRBV30 and TRBJ1-2, with D hard to call. Sequenced: PBMCs. This CDR3 is CAFSGEGGTYGYTF. CDR3 in DNA: TGTGCTTTCAGTGGTGAGGGAGGAACATATGGCTACACCTTC.